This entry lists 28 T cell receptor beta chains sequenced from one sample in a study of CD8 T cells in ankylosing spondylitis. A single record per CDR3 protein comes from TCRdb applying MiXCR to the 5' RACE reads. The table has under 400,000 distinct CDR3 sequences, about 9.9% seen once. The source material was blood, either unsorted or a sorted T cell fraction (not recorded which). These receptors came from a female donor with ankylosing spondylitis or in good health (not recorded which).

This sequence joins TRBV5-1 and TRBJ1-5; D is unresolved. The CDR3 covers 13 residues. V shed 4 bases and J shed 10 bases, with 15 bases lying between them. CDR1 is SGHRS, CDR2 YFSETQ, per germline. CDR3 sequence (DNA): TGCGCCAGCAGCATAGACCCCAGAGGACCCCAGCATTTT. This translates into CASSIDPRGPQHF.

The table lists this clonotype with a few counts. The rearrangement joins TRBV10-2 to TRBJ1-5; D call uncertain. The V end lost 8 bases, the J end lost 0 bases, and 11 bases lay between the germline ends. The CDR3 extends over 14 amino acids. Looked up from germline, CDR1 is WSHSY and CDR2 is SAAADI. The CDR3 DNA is TGCGCCAGCGCCAGAAGTACTAGCAATCAGCCCCAGCATTTT. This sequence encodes CASARSTSNQPQHF.

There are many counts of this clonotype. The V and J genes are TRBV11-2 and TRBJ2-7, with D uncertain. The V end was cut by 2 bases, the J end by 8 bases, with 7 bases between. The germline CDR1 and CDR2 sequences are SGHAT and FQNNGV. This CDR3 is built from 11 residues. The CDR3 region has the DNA TGTGCCAGCAGCTTAATTTTTCAGCAGTACTTC. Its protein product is CASSLIFQQYF.

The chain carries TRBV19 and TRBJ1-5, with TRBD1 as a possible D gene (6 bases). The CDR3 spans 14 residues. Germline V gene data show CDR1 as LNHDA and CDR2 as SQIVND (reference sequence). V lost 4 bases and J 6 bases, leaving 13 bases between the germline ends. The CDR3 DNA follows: TGTGCCAGTAGTACCCTAAGGGGGTTTCAGCCCCAGCATTTT. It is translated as CASSTLRGFQPQHF.

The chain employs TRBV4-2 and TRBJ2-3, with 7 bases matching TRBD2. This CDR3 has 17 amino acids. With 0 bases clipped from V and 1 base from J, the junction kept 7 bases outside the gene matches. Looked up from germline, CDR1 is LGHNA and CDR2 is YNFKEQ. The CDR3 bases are TGTGCCAGCAGCCAAGAGATGGGGACTATCGGCACAGATACGCAGTATTTT. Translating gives CASSQEMGTIGTDTQYF.

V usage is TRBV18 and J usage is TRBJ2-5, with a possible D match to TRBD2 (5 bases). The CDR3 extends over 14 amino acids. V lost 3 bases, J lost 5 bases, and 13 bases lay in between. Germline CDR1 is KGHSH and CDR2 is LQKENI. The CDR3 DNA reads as TGTGCCAGCTCACCCCCCGCGGGTTGGGAGACCCAGTACTTC. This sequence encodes CASSPPAGWETQYF.

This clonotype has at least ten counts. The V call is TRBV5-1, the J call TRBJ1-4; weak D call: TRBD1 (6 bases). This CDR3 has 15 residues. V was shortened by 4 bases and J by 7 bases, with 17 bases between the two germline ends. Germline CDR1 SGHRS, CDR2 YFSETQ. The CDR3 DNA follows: TGCGCCAGCAGCCCAATCGACAGGAGGCCTGAAAAACTGTTTTTT. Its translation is CASSPIDRRPEKLFF.

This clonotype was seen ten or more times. CDR3 loop: CSVSRDTGELFF. In DNA, the CDR3 is TGCAGTGTCAGTCGTGACACCGGGGAGCTGTTTTTT. The chain links TRBV20-1 to TRBJ2-2; D remains ambiguous. V shed 7 bases and J shed 3 bases, with 9 bases lying between them. The CDR3 loop spans 12 amino acids. Germline V gene data show CDR1 as DFQATT and CDR2 as SNEGSKA (reference sequence).

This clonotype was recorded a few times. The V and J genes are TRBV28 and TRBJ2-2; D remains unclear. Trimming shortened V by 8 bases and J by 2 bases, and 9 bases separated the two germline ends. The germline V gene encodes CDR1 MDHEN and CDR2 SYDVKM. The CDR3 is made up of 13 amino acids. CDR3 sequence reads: CASCSPNTGELFF. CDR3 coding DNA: TGTGCCAGCTGCAGCCCTAACACCGGGGAGCTGTTTTTT.

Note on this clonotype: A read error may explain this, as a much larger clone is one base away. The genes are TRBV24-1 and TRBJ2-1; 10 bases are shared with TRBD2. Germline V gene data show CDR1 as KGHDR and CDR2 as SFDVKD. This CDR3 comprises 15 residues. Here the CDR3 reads CATSEAGGPRNEHFF. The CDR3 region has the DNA TGTGCCACCAGCGAAGCGGGAGGGCCTCGTAATGAGCACTTCTTC.

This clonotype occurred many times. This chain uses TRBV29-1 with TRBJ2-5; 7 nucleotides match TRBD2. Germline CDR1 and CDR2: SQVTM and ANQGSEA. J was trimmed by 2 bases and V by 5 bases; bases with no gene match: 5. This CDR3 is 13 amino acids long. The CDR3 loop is CSVFRGGQETQYF. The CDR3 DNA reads TGCAGCGTTTTCCGCGGGGGACAAGAGACCCAGTACTTC. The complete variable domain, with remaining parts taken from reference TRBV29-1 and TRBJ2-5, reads SAVISQKPSRDICQRGTSLTIQCQVDSQVTMMFWYRQQPGQSLTLIATANQGSEATYESGFVIDKFPISRPNLTFSTLTVSNMSPEDSSIYLCSVFRGGQETQYFGPGTRLLVL.

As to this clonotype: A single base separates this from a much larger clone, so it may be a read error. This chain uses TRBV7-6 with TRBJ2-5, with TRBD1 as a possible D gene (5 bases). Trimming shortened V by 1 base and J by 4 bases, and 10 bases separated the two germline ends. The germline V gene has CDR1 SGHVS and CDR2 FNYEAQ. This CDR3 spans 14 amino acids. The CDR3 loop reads CASSLGQYRETQYF. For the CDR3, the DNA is TGTGCCAGCAGCTTAGGACAGTATCGAGAGACCCAGTACTTC.

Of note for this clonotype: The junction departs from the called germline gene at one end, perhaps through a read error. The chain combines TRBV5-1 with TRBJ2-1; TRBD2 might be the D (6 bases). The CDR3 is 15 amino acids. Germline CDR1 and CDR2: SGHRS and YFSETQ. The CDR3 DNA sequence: TGCGCCAGCAGCTGGGACTCCCTCGGTGGCAATGAGCATTTCTTC. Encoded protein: CASSWDSLGGNEHFF.

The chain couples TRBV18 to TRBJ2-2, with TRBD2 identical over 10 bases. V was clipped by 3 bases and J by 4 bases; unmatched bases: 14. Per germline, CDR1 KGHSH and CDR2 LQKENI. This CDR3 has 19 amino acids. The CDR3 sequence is CASSPIMASGRRGTGELFF. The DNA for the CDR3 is TGTGCCAGCTCACCCATCATGGCTAGCGGGAGACGGGGCACCGGGGAGCTGTTTTTT.

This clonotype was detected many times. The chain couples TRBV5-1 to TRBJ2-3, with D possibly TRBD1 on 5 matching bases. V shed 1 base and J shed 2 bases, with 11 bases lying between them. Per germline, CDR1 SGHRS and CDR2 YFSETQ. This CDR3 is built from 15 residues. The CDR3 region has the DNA TGCGCCAGCAGCTTGTTAGGACACCACACAGATACGCAGTATTTT. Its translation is CASSLLGHHTDTQYF.

The CDR3 loop is CASTAGTGLRTDTQYF. The CDR3 DNA is TGTGCCAGTACCGCCGGGACAGGTCTACGTACAGATACGCAGTATTTT. V and J are TRBV19 and TRBJ2-3; 8 positions agree with TRBD1. Trimming at V came to 7 bases and at J to 3 bases, leaving 12 bases not matched to a gene. This CDR3 spans 16 amino acids. CDR1 is LNHDA and CDR2 is SQIVND in the germline V gene (reference sequence).

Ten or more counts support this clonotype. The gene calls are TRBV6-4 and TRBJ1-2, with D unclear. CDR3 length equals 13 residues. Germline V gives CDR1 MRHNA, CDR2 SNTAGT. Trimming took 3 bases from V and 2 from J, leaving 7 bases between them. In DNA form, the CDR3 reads TGTGCCAGCAGTGAGGGCAGGAACTATGGCTACACCTTC. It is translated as CASSEGRNYGYTF.

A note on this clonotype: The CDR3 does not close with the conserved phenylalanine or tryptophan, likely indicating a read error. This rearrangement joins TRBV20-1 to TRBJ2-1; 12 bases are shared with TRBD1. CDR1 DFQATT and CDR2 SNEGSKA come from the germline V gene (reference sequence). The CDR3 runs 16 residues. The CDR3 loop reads CCASLSGTGGIDEQFY. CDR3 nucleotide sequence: TGCTGTGCTAGTCTTTCCGGGACAGGGGGCATAGATGAGCAGTTCTAC.

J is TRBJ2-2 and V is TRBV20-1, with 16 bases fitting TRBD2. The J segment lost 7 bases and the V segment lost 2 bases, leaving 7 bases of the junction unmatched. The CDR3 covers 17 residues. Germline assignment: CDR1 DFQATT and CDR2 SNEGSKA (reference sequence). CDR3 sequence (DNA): TGCAGTGCTAGAAGGGGACTAGCGGGAGGGTCGATCGGGGAGCTGTTTTTT. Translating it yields CSARRGLAGGSIGELFF.

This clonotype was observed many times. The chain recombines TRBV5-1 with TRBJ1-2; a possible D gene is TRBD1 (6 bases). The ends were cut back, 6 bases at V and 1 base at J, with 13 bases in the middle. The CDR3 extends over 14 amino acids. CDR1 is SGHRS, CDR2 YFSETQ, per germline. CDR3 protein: CASKQGGFNYGYTF. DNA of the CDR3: TGCGCCAGCAAACAGGGAGGCTTTAACTATGGCTACACCTTC.

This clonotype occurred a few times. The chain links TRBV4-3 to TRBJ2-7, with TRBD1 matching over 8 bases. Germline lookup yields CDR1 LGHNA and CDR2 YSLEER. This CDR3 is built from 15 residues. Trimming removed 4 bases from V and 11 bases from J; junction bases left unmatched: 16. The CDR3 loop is CASSRGRATGDPKYF. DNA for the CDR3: TGCGCCAGCAGCCGCGGAAGAGCGACAGGGGATCCGAAGTACTTC.

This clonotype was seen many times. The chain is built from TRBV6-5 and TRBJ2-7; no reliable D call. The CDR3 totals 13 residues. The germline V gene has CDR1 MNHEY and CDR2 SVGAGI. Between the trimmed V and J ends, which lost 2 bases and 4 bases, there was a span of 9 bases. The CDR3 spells CASSYKLAYEQYF. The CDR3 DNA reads TGTGCCAGCAGTTACAAACTCGCTTACGAGCAGTACTTC.

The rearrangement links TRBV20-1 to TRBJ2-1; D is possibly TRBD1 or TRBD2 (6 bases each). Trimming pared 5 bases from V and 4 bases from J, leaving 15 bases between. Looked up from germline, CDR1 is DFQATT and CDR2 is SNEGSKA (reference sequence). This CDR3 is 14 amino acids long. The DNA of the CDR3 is TGCAGTGCTTCCGCCCGGGGGCAGTACAATGAGCAGTTCTTC. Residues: CSASARGQYNEQFF.

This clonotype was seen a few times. The CDR3 bases are TGTGCCAGCAGTTTAAGGCCGGGACTTAGAAGTAATGAGCAGTTCTTC. Encoded protein: CASSLRPGLRSNEQFF. The rearrangement joins TRBV12-3 or TRBV12-4 to TRBJ2-1; possibly TRBD2 for D (6 bases). This CDR3 has 16 residues. V dropped 2 bases and J dropped 7 bases, with 18 bases sitting between them.

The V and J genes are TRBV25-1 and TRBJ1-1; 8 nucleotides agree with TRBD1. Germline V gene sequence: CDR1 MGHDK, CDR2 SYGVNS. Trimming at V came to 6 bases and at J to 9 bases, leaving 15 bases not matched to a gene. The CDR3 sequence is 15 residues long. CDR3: CASSQGAGGGGKAFF. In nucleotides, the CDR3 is TGTGCCAGCAGCCAGGGGGCAGGGGGTGGAGGCAAAGCTTTCTTT.

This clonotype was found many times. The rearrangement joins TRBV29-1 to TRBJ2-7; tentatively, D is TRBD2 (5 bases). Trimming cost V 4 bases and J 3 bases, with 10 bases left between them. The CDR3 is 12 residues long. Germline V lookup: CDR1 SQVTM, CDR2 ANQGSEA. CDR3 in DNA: TGCAGCGTTGTGGCAAGCGGCTACGAGCAGTACTTC. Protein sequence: CSVVASGYEQYF.

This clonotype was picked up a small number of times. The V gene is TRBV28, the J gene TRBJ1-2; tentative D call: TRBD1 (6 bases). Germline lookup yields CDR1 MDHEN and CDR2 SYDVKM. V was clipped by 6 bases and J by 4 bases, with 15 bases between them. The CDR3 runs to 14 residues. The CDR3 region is CASRTTGKVYGYTF. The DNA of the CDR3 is TGTGCCAGCAGAACAACAGGGAAAGTCTATGGCTACACCTTC.

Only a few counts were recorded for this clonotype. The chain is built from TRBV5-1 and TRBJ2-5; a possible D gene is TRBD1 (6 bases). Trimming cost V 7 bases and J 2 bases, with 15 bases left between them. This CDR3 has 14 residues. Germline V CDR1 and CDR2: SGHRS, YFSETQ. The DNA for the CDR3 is TGCGCCAGCGGCCATGGACAGACACAAGAGACCCAGTACTTC. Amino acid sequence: CASGHGQTQETQYF.